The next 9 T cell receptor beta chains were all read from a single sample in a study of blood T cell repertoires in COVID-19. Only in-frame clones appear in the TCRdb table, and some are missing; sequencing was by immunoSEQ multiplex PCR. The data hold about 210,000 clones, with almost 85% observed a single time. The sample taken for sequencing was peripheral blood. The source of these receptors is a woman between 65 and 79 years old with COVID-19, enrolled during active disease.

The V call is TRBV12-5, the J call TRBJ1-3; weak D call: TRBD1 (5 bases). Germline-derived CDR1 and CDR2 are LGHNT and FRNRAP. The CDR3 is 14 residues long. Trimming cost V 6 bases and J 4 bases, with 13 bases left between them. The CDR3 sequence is CASGQGSAGNTIYF. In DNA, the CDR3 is TGTGCTAGTGGGCAGGGTTCTGCAGGAAACACCATATATTTT.

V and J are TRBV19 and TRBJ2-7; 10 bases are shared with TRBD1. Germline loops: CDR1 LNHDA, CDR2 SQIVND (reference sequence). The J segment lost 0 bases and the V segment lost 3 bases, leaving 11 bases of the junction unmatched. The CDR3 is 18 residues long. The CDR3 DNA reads TGTGCCAGTAGTATCTGGACAGGGGGGTCGTCTAGCTCCTACGAGCAGTACTTC. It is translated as CASSIWTGGSSSSYEQYF.

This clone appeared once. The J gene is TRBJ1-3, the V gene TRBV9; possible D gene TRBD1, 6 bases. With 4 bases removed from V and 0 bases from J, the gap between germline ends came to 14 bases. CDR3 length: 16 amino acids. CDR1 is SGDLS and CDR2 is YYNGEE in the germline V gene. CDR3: CASSSGVGNSGNTIYF. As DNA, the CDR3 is TGTGCCAGCAGCTCAGGGGTGGGGAACTCTGGAAACACCATATATTTT.

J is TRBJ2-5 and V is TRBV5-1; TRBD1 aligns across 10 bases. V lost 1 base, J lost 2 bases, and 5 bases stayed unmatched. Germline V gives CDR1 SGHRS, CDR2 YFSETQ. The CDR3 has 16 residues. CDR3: CASSLFGTGDQETQYF. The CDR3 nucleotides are TGCGCCAGCAGCTTGTTTGGGACAGGGGATCAAGAGACCCAGTACTTC.

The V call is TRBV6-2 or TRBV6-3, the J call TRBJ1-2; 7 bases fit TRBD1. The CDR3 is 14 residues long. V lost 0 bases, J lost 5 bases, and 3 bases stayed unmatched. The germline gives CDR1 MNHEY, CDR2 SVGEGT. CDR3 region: CASSYSVTGYGYTF. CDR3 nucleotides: TGTGCCAGCAGTTACTCGGTGACAGGGTATGGCTACACCTTC.

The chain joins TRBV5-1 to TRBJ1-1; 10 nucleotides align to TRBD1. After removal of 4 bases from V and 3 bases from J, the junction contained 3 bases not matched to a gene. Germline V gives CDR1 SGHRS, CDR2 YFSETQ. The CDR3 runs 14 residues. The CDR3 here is CASSRGTGDTEAFF. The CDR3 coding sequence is TGCGCCAGCAGCCGAGGGACAGGGGACACTGAAGCTTTCTTT.

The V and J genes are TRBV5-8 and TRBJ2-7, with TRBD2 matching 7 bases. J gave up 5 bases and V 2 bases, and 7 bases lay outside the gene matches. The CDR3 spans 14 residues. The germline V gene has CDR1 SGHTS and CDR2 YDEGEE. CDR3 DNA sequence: TGTGCCAGCAGCTTTGGTCTAGCGGTGGACGAGCAGTACTTC. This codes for CASSFGLAVDEQYF. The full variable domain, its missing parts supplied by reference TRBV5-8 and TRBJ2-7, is EAGVTQSPTHLIKTRGQQATLRCSPISGHTSVYWYQQALGLGLQFLLWYDEGEERNRGNFPPRFSGRQFPNYSSELNVNALELEDSALYLCASSFGLAVDEQYFGPGTRLTVT.

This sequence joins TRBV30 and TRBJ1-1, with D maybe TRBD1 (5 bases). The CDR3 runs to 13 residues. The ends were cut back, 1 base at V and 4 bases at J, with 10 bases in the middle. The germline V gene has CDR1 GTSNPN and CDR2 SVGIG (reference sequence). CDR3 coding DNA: TGTGCCTGGAGTGGGGTAGGGGTCACTGAAGCTTTCTTT. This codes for CAWSGVGVTEAFF.

DNA of the CDR3: TGTGCCAGCAGCTCACGACACGGCTTCTTTGGCTACACCTTC. Its translation is CASSSRHGFFGYTF. J is TRBJ1-2 and V is TRBV21-1; whether TRBD1, the table's D call, matches the DNA was not checked. TRBV21-1 represents a pseudogene. The CDR3 has 14 residues.